This entry is about one T cell receptor (beta chain). Its target is not known. The sample belongs to a study of beta chain features in type 1 diabetes. Study-wide context: Over all samples combined, 90 million to 140 million sorted cells were examined. General study findings and limits: Within patients, naive, central memory and Treg TCRB repertoires seemed more similar than within healthy donors. Whether HLA type influences TCRB rearrangement remained unresolved here.

V was pared by 3 bases and J by 4 bases, with 9 bases of the junction left unmatched. The CDR3 covers 15 residues. Germline-derived CDR1 and CDR2 are GTSNPN and SVGIG (reference sequence). All of the isolated RNA was reverse transcribed, so expressed TCRB transcripts were sequenced. Sequenced by immunoSEQ multiplex PCR; TCRdb stores in-frame clones only, minus some. Among hundreds of thousands of clones, around a sixth were seen once, and the ten largest hold roughly 0.098%. V and J are TRBV30 and TRBJ1-2; 9 bases map to TRBD1. The clonotype comes from a man aged 18 to 29 in good health. The sample consisted of naive CD4+ T cells from blood. The CDR3 DNA reads as TGTGCCTGGAGGCTCTCGGGACAGGGAGGCTATGGCTACACCTTC. It translates to CAWRLSGQGGYGYTF.